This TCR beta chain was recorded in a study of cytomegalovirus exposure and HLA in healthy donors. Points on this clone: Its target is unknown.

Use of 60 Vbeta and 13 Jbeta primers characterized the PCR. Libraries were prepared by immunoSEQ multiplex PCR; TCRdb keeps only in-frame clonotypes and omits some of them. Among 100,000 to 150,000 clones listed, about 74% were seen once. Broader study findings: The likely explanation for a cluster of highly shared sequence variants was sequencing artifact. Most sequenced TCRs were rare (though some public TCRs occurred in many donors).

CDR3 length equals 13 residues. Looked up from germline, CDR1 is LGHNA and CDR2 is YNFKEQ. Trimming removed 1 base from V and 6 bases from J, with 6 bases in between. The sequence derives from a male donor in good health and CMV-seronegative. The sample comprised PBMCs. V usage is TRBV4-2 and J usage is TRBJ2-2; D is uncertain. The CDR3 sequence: CASSQGAPGELFF. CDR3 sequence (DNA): TGTGCCAGCAGCCAAGGAGCGCCCGGGGAGCTGTTTTTT.